This T cell receptor (beta chain) was documented in a study of shared clonotypes between healthy human individuals. Sequenced by immunoSEQ multiplex PCR; TCRdb stores in-frame clones only, minus some. The table has about 1.1 million clones, roughly 77% seen once. Trimming took off 3 bases at V and 6 bases at J, with 13 bases between the two ends. Germline CDR1 is SGHNT and CDR2 is YYREEE (reference sequence). The CDR3 runs to 13 residues. Regarding the study as a whole: Shared across several donors were roughly 5.3% of the naive CD4 clonotypes.

About this clone: Its target is unknown.

This chain uses TRBV5-4 with TRBJ2-7; no reliable D call. Sequencing input: memory CD4+ T cells from PBMCs. This sample's subset: CD45RA-negative fraction. The sequence derives from a man younger than 35 in good health. Some clones in this sample may be carry-over from other donors' samples. The CDR3 bases are TGTGCCAGCAGCTATGTATCGAGGCCCGAGCAGTACTTC. As protein: CASSYVSRPEQYF.